The source of this TCR beta chain is a study of cytomegalovirus exposure and HLA in healthy donors. Study-wide context: Earlier work reported approximately 110 million unique TCR beta sequences from 170 million or so T cells.

Germline V CDR1 and CDR2: MNHNS, SASEGT. The CDR3 has 15 residues. V was cut by 4 bases and J by 0 bases, with 10 bases left in between. With 60 Vbeta and 13 Jbeta primers, the PCR was carried out. How the authors handled the data: Later work found 80 million to 85 million unique TCR beta chains, with roughly 11 million shared. Sequencing was performed with immunoSEQ multiplex PCR; in TCRdb, only in-frame clones are kept and a portion is missing. The V and J calls and the clone size are those of that table, but D and trimming were determined from the DNA. The data contain 150,000 to 160,000 clones, under 85% of them singletons.

This sequence joins TRBV6-1 and TRBJ2-1, with D unresolved. The source material was PBMCs. This TCR came from a young man in good health and CMV-seronegative. The CDR3 DNA reads as TGTGCCAGCAGTGCCGACAAGAACTCCTACAATGAGCAGTTCTTC. Translating gives CASSADKNSYNEQFF.